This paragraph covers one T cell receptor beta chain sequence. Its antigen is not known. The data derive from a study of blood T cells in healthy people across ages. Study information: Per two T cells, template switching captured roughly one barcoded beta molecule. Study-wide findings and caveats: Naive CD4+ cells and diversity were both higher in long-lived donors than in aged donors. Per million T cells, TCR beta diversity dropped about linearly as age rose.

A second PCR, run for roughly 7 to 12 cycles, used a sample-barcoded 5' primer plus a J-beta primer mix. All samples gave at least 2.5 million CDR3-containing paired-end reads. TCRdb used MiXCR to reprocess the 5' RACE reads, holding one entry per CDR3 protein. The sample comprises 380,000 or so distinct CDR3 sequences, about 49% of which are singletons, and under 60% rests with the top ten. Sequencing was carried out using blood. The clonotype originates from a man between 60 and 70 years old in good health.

The CDR3 coding sequence is TGTGCCTGGGAAGAGGGCACAGATACGCAGTATTTT. Translating gives CAWEEGTDTQYF. This sequence joins TRBV30 and TRBJ2-3; no reliable D call. Trimming took 5 bases from V and 1 from J, leaving 7 bases between them. CDR1 GTSNPN and CDR2 SVGIG come from the germline V gene (reference sequence). This CDR3 has 12 amino acids.